This TCR beta chain appears in the sequencing data of a study of blood T cell repertoires in COVID-19. As for the study in general: Material from acute and convalescent COVID-19 was sourced from the United States, Italy and Spain.

The CDR3 has 13 amino acids. V was pared by 4 bases and J by 4 bases, with 8 bases between. Germline loops: CDR1 LGHNA, CDR2 YSLEER. Method: immunoSEQ multiplex PCR; TCRdb's copy keeps in-frame clones and lacks some. The top ten hold about 2.1% of the sample, which has roughly 260,000 clones, 88% seen once. This clone was found once. The sequencing sample was made of peripheral blood. This TCR was recovered from a woman between 40 and 55 years old who had recovered from COVID-19. The chain combines TRBV4-3 with TRBJ1-5; unclear D gene. The CDR3 DNA reads as TGCGCCAGCAGCCGCAGTCCGAATCAGCCCCAGCATTTT. This gives the protein CASSRSPNQPQHF.